The 19 T cell receptor beta chains given below trace back to one sample, sequenced in a study of blood T cells in healthy people across ages. A J-beta primer mix and a sample-barcoded 5' primer were used in a second PCR of roughly 7 to 12 cycles. TCRdb ran MiXCR on the 5' RACE reads and lists one entry per CDR3 protein. The sample has approximately 800,000 distinct CDR3 sequences; about 36% are singletons. Sequences were obtained from blood. The receptors derive from a man in his late teens or twenties in good health.

The chain links TRBV19 to TRBJ2-1; TRBD2 aligns across 14 bases. This CDR3 region has 16 residues. V gave up 5 bases and J gave up 2 bases; unmatched junction bases: 2. Looked up from germline, CDR1 is LNHDA and CDR2 is SQIVND (reference sequence). CDR3 residues: CASSPGLAGAYNEQFF. For the CDR3, the DNA is TGTGCCAGTAGTCCGGGACTAGCGGGGGCCTACAATGAGCAGTTCTTC.

This clonotype was detected only a few times. The J gene is TRBJ2-6, the V gene TRBV6-6, with D possibly being TRBD1 (6 bases). Trimming cost V 5 bases and J 1 base, with 9 bases left between them. The CDR3 is 15 amino acids. Germline CDR1 reads MNHNY; CDR2 reads SVGAGI (reference sequence). This chain's CDR3 is CASSTDRSGANVLTF. The CDR3 region has the DNA TGTGCCAGCAGTACCGACAGGTCTGGGGCCAACGTCCTGACTTTC.

This clonotype was seen a few times. The DNA of the CDR3 is TGTGCCAGCAATAATAGCCCCTGGGGCACAGATACGCAGTATTTT. Amino acid sequence: CASNNSPWGTDTQYF. The chain carries TRBV6-2 or TRBV6-3 and TRBJ2-3; D not certain. The V end was cut by 7 bases, the J end by 1 base, with 15 bases between. This CDR3 is built from 15 residues. Per the germline V gene, CDR1 is MNHEY and CDR2 is SVGEGT.

V is TRBV20-1 and J is TRBJ2-3, with TRBD2 matching over 7 bases. This CDR3 comprises 15 residues. V lost 3 bases, J lost 2 bases, and 8 bases stayed unmatched. Germline V gene lookup returns CDR1 DFQATT and CDR2 SNEGSKA (reference sequence). Here the CDR3 DNA reads TGCAGTGCTAGGGTGACTAGCACCTACACAGATACGCAGTATTTT. Encoded protein: CSARVTSTYTDTQYF.

The sample holds a few counts of this clonotype. The chain joins TRBV9 to TRBJ1-2; no reliable D call. Trimming pared 4 bases from V and 3 bases from J, leaving 13 bases between. The CDR3 consists of 14 residues. Per germline, CDR1 SGDLS and CDR2 YYNGEE. The CDR3 DNA reads as TGTGCCAGCAGCTTTAGTTCGGAGGACTATGGCTACACCTTC. It is translated as CASSFSSEDYGYTF. Together with reference TRBV9 and TRBJ1-2, the CDR3 gives the full variable domain: DSGVTQTPKHLITATGQRVTLRCSPRSGDLSVYWYQQSLDQGLQFLIQYYNGEERAKGNILERFSAQQFPDLHSELNLSSLELGDSALYFCASSFSSEDYGYTFGSGTRLTVV.

V and J are TRBV12-3 or TRBV12-4 and TRBJ2-5, with a possible D match to TRBD2 (6 bases). The CDR3 extends over 15 amino acids. Deletions cut 6 bases from V and 11 bases from J, with 25 bases between. The CDR3: CASRSNYGSYNEQYF. The CDR3 DNA sequence: TGTGCCAGCAGATCTAATTACGGGAGTTACAATGAGCAGTACTTC.

The CDR3 spells CASSPSRRAEKLFF. The CDR3 DNA is TGTGCCAGCAGTCCCAGTCGCAGGGCTGAAAAACTGTTTTTT. The rearrangement links TRBV6-6 to TRBJ1-4; tentatively, D is TRBD1 (5 bases). Germline V gives CDR1 MNHNY, CDR2 SVGAGI (reference sequence). V was shortened by 5 bases and J by 7 bases, with 14 bases between the two germline ends. This CDR3 has 14 amino acids.

The table lists this clonotype with a few counts. V gene TRBV11-2 combines with J gene TRBJ2-5; 10 bases match TRBD2. This CDR3 contains 15 residues. J was trimmed by 11 bases and V by 5 bases; bases with no gene match: 14. Germline assignment: CDR1 SGHAT and CDR2 FQNNGV. The CDR3 is CASSLTSGAHNEQYF. CDR3 coding DNA: TGTGCCAGCAGCCTAACTAGCGGGGCCCACAATGAGCAGTACTTC.

This clonotype appeared a few times. One end of the junction is discordant with germline, which a read error may explain. As DNA, the CDR3 is TGTGCCAGCAGCCCGTGGGTCCCTCGAACGTTAAGCTCCTATAATTCACCCCCCCACTTT. Its protein product is CASSPWVPRTLSSYNSPPHF. The genes are TRBV7-2 and TRBJ1-6; D uncertain. Germline V gene lookup returns CDR1 SGHTA and CDR2 FQGNSA. The CDR3 runs to 20 residues. The whole variable domain, filled in from reference TRBV7-2 and TRBJ1-6, reads GAGVSQSPSNKVTEKGKDVELRCDPISGHTALYWYRQSLGQGLEFLIYFQGNSAPDKSGLPSDRFSAERTGGSVSTLTIQRTQQEDSAVYLCASSPWVPRTLSSYNSPPHFGNGTRLTVT.

The chain has TRBV13 and TRBJ2-6; D remains unclear. Trimming removed 3 bases from V and 0 bases from J, with 12 bases in between. This CDR3 is built from 17 residues. In germline, CDR1 is PRHDT, CDR2 FYEKMQ (reference sequence). The CDR3 nucleotides are TGTGCCAGCAGCTTTCGCTCTACGGGCTCTGGGGCCAACGTCCTGACTTTC. This sequence encodes CASSFRSTGSGANVLTF.

This clonotype was detected only a few times. The chain uses TRBV10-3 and TRBJ1-2, with 7 bases lining up with TRBD1. CDR3 length: 15 residues. Germline V gene sequence: CDR1 ENHRY, CDR2 SYGVKD. J lost 7 bases, V lost 6 bases, and 14 bases had no gene match. The CDR3 here is CAIRDPGQESGGYTF. DNA for the CDR3: TGTGCCATCAGGGATCCCGGACAGGAGTCTGGTGGCTACACCTTC.

This clonotype was seen more than once but under ten times. The CDR3 is CASRRQGILGSPLHF. The CDR3 region has the DNA TGTGCCAGCAGGCGACAGGGGATCTTGGGTTCACCCCTCCACTTT. This chain uses TRBV12-3 or TRBV12-4 with TRBJ1-6; 8 nucleotides agree with TRBD1. The CDR3 runs to 15 residues. The V segment lost 6 bases and the J segment 9 bases; nucleotides outside the gene matches: 10.

This clonotype has a handful of counts. The chain uses TRBV4-1 and TRBJ1-1; D not certain. Between the trimmed V and J ends, which lost 3 bases and 4 bases, there was a span of 9 bases. CDR3 length: 13 residues. Germline lookup yields CDR1 MGHRA and CDR2 YSYEKL. The CDR3 nucleotides are TGCGCCAGCAGCCAGGGGTTCGGCACTGAAGCTTTCTTT. Encoded protein: CASSQGFGTEAFF.

The chain combines TRBV5-1 with TRBJ1-1; no definite D call. The CDR3 covers 12 residues. Germline lookup yields CDR1 SGHRS and CDR2 YFSETQ. V lost 0 bases and J lost 7, with 7 bases in between. The DNA of the CDR3 is TGCGCCAGCAGCTTGGACCCAGATGAAGCTTTCTTT. Encoded protein: CASSLDPDEAFF. The complete variable domain, with remaining parts taken from reference TRBV5-1 and TRBJ1-1, reads KAGVTQTPRYLIKTRGQQVTLSCSPISGHRSVSWYQQTPGQGLQFLFEYFSETQRNKGNFPGRFSGRQFSNSRSEMNVSTLELGDSALYLCASSLDPDEAFFGQGTRLTVV.

In nucleotides, the CDR3 is TGTGCCAGCAGCGTATGGTGGGGGGGAGCAGATACGCAGTATTTT. This codes for CASSVWWGGADTQYF. The chain links TRBV9 to TRBJ2-3; 7 nucleotides agree with TRBD2. The V segment lost 1 base and the J segment 4 bases; nucleotides outside the gene matches: 6. In germline, CDR1 is SGDLS, CDR2 YYNGEE. The CDR3 is 15 residues long.

A few counts support this clonotype. The chain uses TRBV29-1 and TRBJ1-4; D possibly corresponds to TRBD1 (6 bases). The V end was cut by 7 bases, the J end by 8 bases, with 17 bases between. This CDR3 contains 13 residues. Germline lookup yields CDR1 SQVTM and CDR2 ANQGSEA. Here the CDR3 DNA reads TGCAGCGCCGCTGGGGGCCCGGGGGAAAAACTGTTTTTT. Translated, it gives CSAAGGPGEKLFF.

The chain combines TRBV9 with TRBJ2-3; TRBD1 is a possible D gene (7 bases). Trimming left V 5 bases short and J 6 bases short, with 16 bases between. The CDR3 has 14 amino acids. Germline V gene data show CDR1 as SGDLS and CDR2 as YYNGEE. CDR3 protein: CASSAGQRADTQYF. CDR3 coding DNA: TGTGCCAGCAGTGCGGGACAGCGGGCGGATACGCAGTATTTT.

The V call is TRBV12-3 or TRBV12-4, the J call TRBJ2-3; 9 bases match TRBD2. This CDR3 has 15 residues. With 8 bases clipped from V and 6 bases from J, the junction kept 12 bases outside the gene matches. The CDR3 loop reads CASYLGAGGADTQYF. CDR3 coding DNA: TGTGCCAGCTACCTGGGGGCGGGGGGGGCGGATACGCAGTATTTT.

This clonotype was seen a handful of times. V and J are TRBV4-2 and TRBJ1-1; D is undetermined. CDR1 is LGHNA and CDR2 is YNFKEQ in the germline V gene. Between the trimmed V and J ends, which lost 0 bases and 1 base, there was a span of 15 bases. CDR3 length: 17 amino acids. The CDR3 DNA reads TGTGCCAGCAGCCAAGATTGGGTCGTGCGCAGGAACACTGAAGCTTTCTTT. Residues: CASSQDWVVRRNTEAFF.